These 21 T cell receptor beta chains were all obtained from the same sample, sequenced in a study of OX40 agonist ivuxolimab in advanced cancers. The data were produced by immunoSEQ multiplex PCR, yet TCRdb's version contains in-frame clones alone and is incomplete. Seen here are roughly 65,000 clones, about 82% observed once, and the top ten hold about 3.7%. Sample: CD4+ or CD8+ T cells sorted from blood, taken in a trial of the OX40 agonist ivuxolimab. The source of these receptors is an adult with an advanced solid tumor such as melanoma, head and neck, liver or kidney cancer.

This chain links TRBV7-2 with TRBJ2-7; possible D gene TRBD1, 5 bases. CDR3 length: 14 residues. Germline values: CDR1 SGHTA, CDR2 FQGNSA. V lost 6 bases and J lost 5, with 17 bases in between. The CDR3 here is CASSYLRVSDEQYF. The CDR3 DNA reads as TGTGCCAGCAGTTACCTCAGGGTTTCCGACGAGCAGTACTTC.

This clone has only one observation. The rearrangement joins TRBV19 to TRBJ2-3, with D perhaps matching TRBD1 or TRBD2 (5 bases each). Germline CDR1 LNHDA, CDR2 SQIVND (reference sequence). Trimming shortened V by 1 base and J by 2 bases, and 16 bases separated the two germline ends. CDR3 length: 17 amino acids. The CDR3 is CASSIGEGTIFTDTQYF. In DNA form, the CDR3 reads TGTGCCAGTAGTATAGGTGAAGGGACCATCTTCACAGATACGCAGTATTTT. Together with reference TRBV19 and TRBJ2-3, the CDR3 gives the full variable domain: DGGITQSPKYLFRKEGQNVTLSCEQNLNHDAMYWYRQDPGQGLRLIYYSQIVNDFQKGDIAEGYSVSREKKESFPLTVTSAQKNPTAFYLCASSIGEGTIFTDTQYFGPGTRLTVL.

The chain employs TRBV27 and TRBJ2-3; TRBD2 agrees at 8 bases. Unmatched junction bases numbered 22, after V lost 9 bases and J lost 5 bases. The CDR3 totals 18 residues. Germline V gives CDR1 MNHEY, CDR2 SMNVEV (reference sequence). The CDR3 spells CARVGPGGTAGGRDTQYF. CDR3 coding DNA: TGTGCCAGGGTTGGGCCAGGAGGGACGGCGGGAGGAAGAGATACGCAGTATTTT.

The V gene is TRBV18, the J gene TRBJ1-4, with D unclear. The V gene lost 0 bases and the J gene lost 7 bases, with 15 bases spanning the gap. The CDR3 runs 16 residues. CDR1 is KGHSH, CDR2 LQKENI, per germline. The CDR3 DNA reads TGTGCCAGCTCACCACCGATAGTGGACGTTGGTGAAAAACTGTTTTTT. Protein: CASSPPIVDVGEKLFF.

The chain is built from TRBV11-2 and TRBJ2-7; the match to TRBD2 covers 12 bases. The germline V gene encodes CDR1 SGHAT and CDR2 FQNNGV. The CDR3 loop spans 16 amino acids. With 4 bases clipped from V and 5 bases from J, the junction kept 9 bases outside the gene matches. CDR3: CASSSSVTSGSNEQYF. The CDR3 bases are TGTGCCAGCAGCTCGAGTGTGACTAGCGGGAGTAACGAGCAGTACTTC. Full variable domain (remainder filled in from reference TRBV11-2 and TRBJ2-7): EAGVAQSPRYKIIEKRQSVAFWCNPISGHATLYWYQQILGQGPKLLIQFQNNGVVDDSQLPKDRFSAERLKGVDSTLKIQPAKLEDSAVYLCASSSSVTSGSNEQYFGPGTRLTVT.

The V and J genes are TRBV11-1 and TRBJ2-2, with a possible D match to TRBD1 (5 bases). Between the trimmed V and J ends, which lost 5 bases and 7 bases, there was a span of 11 bases. Germline CDR1 and CDR2: SGHAT and FQDESV (reference sequence). The CDR3 loop spans 13 amino acids. CDR3 in DNA: TGTGCCAGCAGCCTGGGCAGGGTCGGGGAGCTGTTTTTT. It is translated as CASSLGRVGELFF. The full variable domain, completed using reference TRBV11-1 and TRBJ2-2, is EAEVAQSPRYKITEKSQAVAFWCDPISGHATLYWYRQILGQGPELLVQFQDESVVDDSQLPKDRFSAERLKGVDSTLKIQPAELGDSAMYLCASSLGRVGELFFGEGSRLTVL.

The chain combines TRBV7-9 with TRBJ2-2, with TRBD2 identical over 11 bases. The CDR3 extends over 19 amino acids. The trim removed 4 bases at V and 5 bases at J, leaving 15 bases unmatched. Germline V lookup: CDR1 SEHNR, CDR2 FQNEAQ (reference sequence). DNA for the CDR3: TGTGCCAGCAGCTCTGACAGGGGTCGGACTAGCGGGCAAACCGGGGAGCTGTTTTTT. The encoded protein is CASSSDRGRTSGQTGELFF.

In nucleotides, the CDR3 is TGTGCCAGTAGTATCTGGGGGAACACTGAAGCTTTCTTT. Translation: CASSIWGNTEAFF. This rearrangement joins TRBV19 to TRBJ1-1; no clear D gene. This CDR3 is 13 amino acids long. Trimming removed 3 bases at V and 1 base at J, with 6 bases between. The germline CDR1 and CDR2 sequences are LNHDA and SQIVND (reference sequence).

This chain links TRBV19 with TRBJ1-2; a possible D gene is TRBD1 (5 bases). V was trimmed by 7 bases and J by 5 bases, leaving 11 bases between them. This CDR3 comprises 12 residues. Germline V gives CDR1 LNHDA, CDR2 SQIVND (reference sequence). The CDR3 region is CASKGEGYGYTF. As DNA, the CDR3 is TGTGCCAGTAAAGGGGAGGGGTATGGCTACACCTTC. The variable domain in full, completed from reference TRBV19 and TRBJ1-2, reads DGGITQSPKYLFRKEGQNVTLSCEQNLNHDAMYWYRQDPGQGLRLIYYSQIVNDFQKGDIAEGYSVSREKKESFPLTVTSAQKNPTAFYLCASKGEGYGYTFGSGTRLTVV.

The chain links TRBV5-6 to TRBJ2-7, with D perhaps TRBD1 or TRBD2 (5 bases each). Trimming shortened V by 3 bases and J by 2 bases, and 9 bases separated the two germline ends. From germline, CDR1 is SGHDT and CDR2 YYEEEE. This CDR3 has 13 amino acids. The CDR3 DNA reads as TGTGCCAGCAGCTGGGACGGAGCCTACGAGCAGTACTTC. Protein product: CASSWDGAYEQYF. The whole variable domain, filled in from reference TRBV5-6 and TRBJ2-7, reads DAGVTQSPTHLIKTRGQQVTLRCSPKSGHDTVSWYQQALGQGPQFIFQYYEEEERQRGNFPDRFSGHQFPNYSSELNVNALLLGDSALYLCASSWDGAYEQYFGPGTRLTVT.

The sample holds many counts of this clone. The rearrangement links TRBV2 to TRBJ2-7, with D maybe TRBD2 (6 bases). Germline CDR1 is SNHLY and CDR2 is FYNNEI. The CDR3 runs 12 residues. Deletions cut 7 bases from V and 5 bases from J, with 12 bases between. CDR3 protein: CASTARGDEQYF. As DNA, the CDR3 is TGTGCCAGCACCGCGCGGGGCGACGAGCAGTACTTC. The full variable domain, rest sourced from reference TRBV2 and TRBJ2-7, is EPEVTQTPSHQVTQMGQEVILRCVPISNHLYFYWYRQILGQKVEFLVSFYNNEISEKSEIFDDQFSVERPDGSNFTLKIRSTKLEDSAMYFCASTARGDEQYFGPGTRLTVT.

This sequence joins TRBV30 and TRBJ2-3; the D gene could be TRBD1 or TRBD2 (6 bases each). The germline V gene encodes CDR1 GTSNPN and CDR2 SVGIG (reference sequence). The germline V and J ends were trimmed by 5 bases and 4 bases, with 13 bases remaining between them. This CDR3 is built from 13 residues. The CDR3 loop reads CAWDKGGADTQYF. DNA for the CDR3: TGTGCCTGGGATAAGGGGGGCGCAGATACGCAGTATTTT.

The chain is built from TRBV18 and TRBJ2-1; D is perhaps TRBD2 (6 bases). This CDR3 is built from 13 residues. In germline, CDR1 is KGHSH, CDR2 LQKENI. V was cut by 6 bases and J by 8 bases, with 14 bases left in between. CDR3 DNA sequence: TGTGCCAGCTCTCCGGGACTCGCCGATGAGCAGTTCTTC. It translates to CASSPGLADEQFF.

The chain couples TRBV18 to TRBJ2-7; D is unclear. Germline V CDR1 and CDR2: KGHSH, LQKENI. There are 13 residues in the CDR3. V was trimmed by 2 bases and J by 3 bases, leaving 8 bases between them. CDR3 protein: CASSPADGYEQYF. The CDR3 DNA follows: TGTGCCAGCTCACCAGCCGACGGCTACGAGCAGTACTTC.

The V and J genes are TRBV28 and TRBJ2-3, with TRBD2 matching 10 bases. In germline, CDR1 is MDHEN, CDR2 SYDVKM. With V trimmed by 2 bases and J by 6 bases, 5 bases remained unmatched. The CDR3 consists of 15 residues. The CDR3 nucleotides read TGTGCCAGCAGTTTACCCCTAGCGGGAGCTGATACGCAGTATTTT. The encoded protein is CASSLPLAGADTQYF. Drawing the rest from reference TRBV28 and TRBJ2-3, the complete variable domain is DVKVTQSSRYLVKRTGEKVFLECVQDMDHENMFWYRQDPGLGLRLIYFSYDVKMKEKGDIPEGYSVSREKKERFSLILESASTNQTSMYLCASSLPLAGADTQYFGPGTRLTVL.

This clone has only one observation. This rearrangement joins TRBV15 to TRBJ2-3; D is perhaps TRBD2 (6 bases). V lost 1 base and J 2 bases, leaving 13 bases between the germline ends. The CDR3 covers 16 residues. Looked up from germline, CDR1 is LNHNV and CDR2 is YYDKDF (reference sequence). The chain's CDR3 is CATSRVTSRYTDTQYF. The CDR3 coding sequence is TGTGCCACCAGCAGAGTAACTAGCCGATACACAGATACGCAGTATTTT.

In this sample, this clone turned up once. In nucleotides, the CDR3 is TGTGCCAGCAGCTTTTCTAGCGGGACCGGGGAGCTGTTTTTT. Amino acid sequence: CASSFSSGTGELFF. The V call is TRBV7-9, the J call TRBJ2-2, with 8 bases fitting TRBD2. This CDR3 has 14 amino acids. CDR1 is SEHNR, CDR2 FQNEAQ, per germline (reference sequence). With V trimmed by 3 bases and J by 5 bases, 2 bases remained unmatched.

The chain uses TRBV2 and TRBJ2-5, with TRBD2 matching over 9 bases. Germline V CDR1 and CDR2: SNHLY, FYNNEI. This CDR3 comprises 15 residues. J was trimmed by 4 bases and V by 4 bases; bases with no gene match: 7. The CDR3 loop reads CASSVSGSGLETQYF. The CDR3 nucleotides read TGTGCCAGCAGTGTTAGCGGGAGCGGGTTAGAGACCCAGTACTTC.

V gene TRBV7-3 combines with J gene TRBJ2-1; 8 bases fit TRBD2. Germline V CDR1 and CDR2: SGHTA, FQGTGA. V lost 4 bases to trimming and J lost 6 bases; unmatched junction nucleotides: 11. This CDR3 is built from 16 residues. In DNA, the CDR3 is TGTGCCAGCAGCTCCCTACCAGCGGGAGCGGCCAATGAGCAGTTCTTC. It encodes CASSSLPAGAANEQFF.

V gene TRBV5-1 combines with J gene TRBJ2-5; TRBD2 matches at 11 bases. Unmatched junction bases numbered 8, after V lost 2 bases and J lost 5 bases. Per the germline V gene, CDR1 is SGHRS and CDR2 is YFSETQ. The CDR3 loop spans 16 amino acids. Here the CDR3 reads CASSLGVTSGTETQYF. The CDR3 DNA is TGCGCCAGCAGCTTAGGGGTGACTAGCGGGACGGAGACCCAGTACTTC.

This sequence joins TRBV12-5 and TRBJ2-1; 10 bases match TRBD2. The CDR3 sequence is 15 residues long. Germline CDR1 and CDR2: LGHNT and FRNRAP. The trim removed 6 bases at V and 5 bases at J, leaving 7 bases unmatched. The CDR3 reads CASGEGLASNNEQFF. CDR3 DNA sequence: TGTGCTAGTGGGGAGGGACTAGCGAGTAACAATGAGCAGTTCTTC.